This T cell receptor beta chain was sequenced in a study of vaccination effects on CD4 cells after COVID-19. Study context: Sequencing in the ViraFEST assay came after antigen-specific CD4+ T cells had been expanded with viral peptide pools, which were used to stimulate PBMC. They grew approximately 2.1 million PBMC in each well, adding around 10 IU/ml IL-2 and 10 ug/ml peptides.

Profiling relied on immunoSEQ multiplex PCR, and the TCRdb table lists in-frame clones only, not all of them. The data show more than 60,000 clones, approximately 70% seen once. After roughly 11 days in culture, the CD4+ T cells were isolated. On this clone itself: Its antigen is unidentified.

Germline assignment: CDR1 SGHVS and CDR2 FQNEAQ. Trimming took 3 bases from V and 2 from J; bases not matched to a gene: 2. The CDR3 has 15 residues. The V call is TRBV7-8, the J call TRBJ2-1; TRBD1 matches 9 bases. The receptor was derived from a human donor who had a prior SARS-CoV-2 infection. Material: CD4+ T cells from PBMCs cultured without peptide, obtained before COVID-19 vaccination. In nucleotides, the CDR3 is TGTGCCAGCAGCTTCCGACAGGGGGCCTACAATGAGCAGTTCTTC. Translated, it gives CASSFRQGAYNEQFF.